Listed here are 3 T cell receptor beta chains from one sample, sequenced in a study of T cells in localized non-small cell lung cancer. Using immunoSEQ multiplex PCR, the repertoire was profiled, and TCRdb retains in-frame clones only, with some absent. In the table there are 100,000 to 150,000 clones, around 89% of which are singletons. Material: peripheral blood, obtained before any cancer treatment. These receptors came from a female donor older than 55 with stage I lung adenocarcinoma.

The chain links TRBV28 to TRBJ2-5, with 8 bases matching TRBD1. This CDR3 spans 15 amino acids. The V gene's germline CDR1 is MDHEN and CDR2 SYDVKM. V shed 7 bases and J 4 bases; nucleotides not matched to a gene: 11. CDR3 coding DNA: TGTGCCAGCACTTTCTCGGACAGGGCAAGAGAGACCCAGTACTTC. This encodes CASTFSDRARETQYF.

V gene TRBV28 combines with J gene TRBJ1-3, with 9 bases that match TRBD1. The V segment lost 4 bases and the J segment 2 bases; nucleotides outside the gene matches: 6. Germline V lookup: CDR1 MDHEN, CDR2 SYDVKM. The CDR3 covers 16 residues. In nucleotides, the CDR3 is TGTGCCAGCAGTTCCCGGGACAGGGAAACTGGAAACACCATATATTTT. Its translation is CASSSRDRETGNTIYF.

V and J are TRBV28 and TRBJ2-1; D could derive from TRBD1 or TRBD2 (7 bases each). V lost 4 bases and J 8 bases, leaving 15 bases between the germline ends. Germline assignment: CDR1 MDHEN and CDR2 SYDVKM. This CDR3 has 14 residues. Here the CDR3 reads CASSSQGGRDEQFF. The CDR3 nucleotides are TGTGCCAGCAGTTCCCAGGGGGGGCGGGATGAGCAGTTCTTC.